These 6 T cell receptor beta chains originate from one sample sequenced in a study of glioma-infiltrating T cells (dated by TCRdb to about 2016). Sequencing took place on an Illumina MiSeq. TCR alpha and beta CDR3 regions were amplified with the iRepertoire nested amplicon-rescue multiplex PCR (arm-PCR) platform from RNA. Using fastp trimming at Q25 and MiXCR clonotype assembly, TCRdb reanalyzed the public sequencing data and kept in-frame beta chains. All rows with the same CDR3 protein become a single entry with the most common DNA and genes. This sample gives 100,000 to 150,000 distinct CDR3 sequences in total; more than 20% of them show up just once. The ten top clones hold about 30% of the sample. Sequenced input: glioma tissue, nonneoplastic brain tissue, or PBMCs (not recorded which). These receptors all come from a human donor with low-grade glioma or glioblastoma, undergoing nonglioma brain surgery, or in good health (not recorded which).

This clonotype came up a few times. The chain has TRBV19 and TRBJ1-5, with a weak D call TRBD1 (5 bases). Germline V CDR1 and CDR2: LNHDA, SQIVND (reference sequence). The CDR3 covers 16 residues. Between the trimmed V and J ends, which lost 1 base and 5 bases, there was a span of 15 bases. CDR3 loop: CASSIGQGVPDQPQHF. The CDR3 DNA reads TGTGCCAGTAGTATAGGGCAGGGCGTTCCTGATCAGCCCCAGCATTTT.

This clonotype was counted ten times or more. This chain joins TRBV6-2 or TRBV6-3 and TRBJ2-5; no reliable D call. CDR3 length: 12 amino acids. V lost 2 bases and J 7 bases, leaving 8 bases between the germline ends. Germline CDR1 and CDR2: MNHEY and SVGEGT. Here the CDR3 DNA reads TGTGCCAGCAGTTACAATTCGGGGACCCAGTACTTC. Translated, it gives CASSYNSGTQYF.

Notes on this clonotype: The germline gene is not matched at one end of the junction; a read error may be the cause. The CDR3 loop reads CASRNDLSTEAVF. In DNA form, the CDR3 reads TGTGCCAGCAGAAACGACCTGAGCACTGAAGCTGTCTTT. This chain uses TRBV27 with TRBJ1-1; the D is unclear. The CDR3 loop spans 13 amino acids. CDR1 and CDR2 from the germline V gene are MNHEY and SMNVEV (reference sequence).

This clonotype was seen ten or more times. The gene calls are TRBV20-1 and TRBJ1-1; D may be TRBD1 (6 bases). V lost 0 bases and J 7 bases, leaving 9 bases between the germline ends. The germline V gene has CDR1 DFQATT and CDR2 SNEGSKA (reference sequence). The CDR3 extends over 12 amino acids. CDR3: CSARDRTVEAFF. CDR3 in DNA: TGCAGTGCTAGAGATCGGACAGTTGAAGCTTTCTTT.

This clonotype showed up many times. The DNA of the CDR3 is TGTGCCAGCAGCACTCCTCTAGCGGGCACAGATACGCAGTATTTT. The encoded protein is CASSTPLAGTDTQYF. This sequence joins TRBV6-1 and TRBJ2-3; 7 nucleotides match TRBD2. This CDR3 is built from 15 residues. CDR1 and CDR2 (germline): MNHNS, SASEGT. V dropped 6 bases and J dropped 1; count of bases not matched to a gene: 7.

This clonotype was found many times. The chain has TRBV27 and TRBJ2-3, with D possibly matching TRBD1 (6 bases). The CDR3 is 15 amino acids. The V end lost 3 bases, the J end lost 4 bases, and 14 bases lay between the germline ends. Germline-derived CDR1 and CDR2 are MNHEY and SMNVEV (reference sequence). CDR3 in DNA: TGTGCCAGCAGTTTCAGGGGTCACTGGGCAGATACGCAGTATTTT. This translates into CASSFRGHWADTQYF.